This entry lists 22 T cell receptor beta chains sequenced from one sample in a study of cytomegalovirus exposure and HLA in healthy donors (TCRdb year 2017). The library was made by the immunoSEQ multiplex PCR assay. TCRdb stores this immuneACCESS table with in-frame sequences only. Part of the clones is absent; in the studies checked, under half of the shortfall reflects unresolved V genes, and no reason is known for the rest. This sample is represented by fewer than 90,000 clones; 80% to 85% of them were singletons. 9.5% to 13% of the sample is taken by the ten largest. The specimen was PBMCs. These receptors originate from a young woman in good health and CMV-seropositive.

The CDR3: CASSHGSGGNTIYF. CDR3 DNA sequence: TGCGCCAGCAGTCACGGGTCGGGTGGAAACACCATATATTTT. This sequence joins TRBV23-1 and TRBJ1-3; D remains unclear. TRBV23-1 is classed as an ORF, of uncertain function. The length of the CDR3 is 14 residues. Deletions cut 3 bases from V and 3 bases from J, with 9 bases between.

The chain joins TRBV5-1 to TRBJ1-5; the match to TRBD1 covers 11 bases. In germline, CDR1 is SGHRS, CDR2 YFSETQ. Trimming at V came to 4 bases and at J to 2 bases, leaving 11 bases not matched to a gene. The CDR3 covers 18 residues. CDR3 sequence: CASSPGQGAPGGNQPQHF. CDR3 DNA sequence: TGCGCCAGCAGCCCCGGACAGGGGGCGCCAGGGGGCAATCAGCCCCAGCATTTT. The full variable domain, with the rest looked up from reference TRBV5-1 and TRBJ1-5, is KAGVTQTPRYLIKTRGQQVTLSCSPISGHRSVSWYQQTPGQGLQFLFEYFSETQRNKGNFPGRFSGRQFSNSRSEMNVSTLELGDSALYLCASSPGQGAPGGNQPQHFGDGTRLSIL.

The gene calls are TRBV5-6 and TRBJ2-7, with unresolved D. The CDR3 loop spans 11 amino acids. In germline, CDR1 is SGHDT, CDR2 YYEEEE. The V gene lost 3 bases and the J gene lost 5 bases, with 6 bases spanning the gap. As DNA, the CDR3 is TGTGCCAGCAGCTCAGAAGACGAGCAGTACTTC. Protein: CASSSEDEQYF. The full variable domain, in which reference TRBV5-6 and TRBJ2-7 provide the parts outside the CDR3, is DAGVTQSPTHLIKTRGQQVTLRCSPKSGHDTVSWYQQALGQGPQFIFQYYEEEERQRGNFPDRFSGHQFPNYSSELNVNALLLGDSALYLCASSSEDEQYFGPGTRLTVT.

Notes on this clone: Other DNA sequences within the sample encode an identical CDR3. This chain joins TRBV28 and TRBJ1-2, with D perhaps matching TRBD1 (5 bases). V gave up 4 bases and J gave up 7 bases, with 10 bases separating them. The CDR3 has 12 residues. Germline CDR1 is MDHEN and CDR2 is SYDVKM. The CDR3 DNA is TGTGCCAGCAGTTCCCAGGGTCGTGGCTACACCTTC. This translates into CASSSQGRGYTF.

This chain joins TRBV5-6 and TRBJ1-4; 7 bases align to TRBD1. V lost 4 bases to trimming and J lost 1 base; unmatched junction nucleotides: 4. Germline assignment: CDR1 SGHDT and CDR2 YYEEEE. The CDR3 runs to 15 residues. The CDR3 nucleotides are TGTGCCAGCAGCCTGACAGGGAGAACTAATGAAAAACTGTTTTTT. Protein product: CASSLTGRTNEKLFF.

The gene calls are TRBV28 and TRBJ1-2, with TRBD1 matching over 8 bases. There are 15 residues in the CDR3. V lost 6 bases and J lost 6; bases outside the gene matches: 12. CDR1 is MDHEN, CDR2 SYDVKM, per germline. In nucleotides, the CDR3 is TGTGCCAGCAGCCTTAGCACGGCAGGGGGCAATGGCTACACCTTC. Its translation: CASSLSTAGGNGYTF.

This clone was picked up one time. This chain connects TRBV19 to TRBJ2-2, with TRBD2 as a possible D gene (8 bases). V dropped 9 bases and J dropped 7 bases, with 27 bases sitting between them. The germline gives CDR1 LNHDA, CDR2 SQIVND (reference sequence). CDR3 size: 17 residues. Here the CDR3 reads CASTGVRTSGVHGELFF. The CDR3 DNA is TGTGCCAGCACAGGGGTACGAACTAGCGGAGTACACGGGGAGCTGTTTTTT.

CDR3 in amino acids: CASSLSRRGNEKLFF. In nucleotides, the CDR3 is TGCGCCAGCAGCTTGAGTCGCCGAGGAAATGAAAAACTGTTTTTT. The J gene is TRBJ1-4, the V gene TRBV5-1; D is unclear. Germline assignment: CDR1 SGHRS and CDR2 YFSETQ. Trimming cost V 1 base and J 5 bases, with 12 bases left between them. There are 15 residues in the CDR3.

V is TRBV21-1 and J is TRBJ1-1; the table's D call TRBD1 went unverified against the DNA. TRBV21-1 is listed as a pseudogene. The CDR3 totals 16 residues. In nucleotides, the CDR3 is TGTGCCAGCGGGGCCGGATGGGGACAGGGTAAGTCTGAAGCTTTCTTT. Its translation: CASGAGWGQGKSEAFF.

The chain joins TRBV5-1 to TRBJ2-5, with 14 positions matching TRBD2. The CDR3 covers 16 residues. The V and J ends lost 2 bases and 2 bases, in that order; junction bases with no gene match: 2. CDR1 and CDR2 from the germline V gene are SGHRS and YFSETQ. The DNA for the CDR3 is TGCGCCAGCAGCTTTGGGACTAGCGGGGGTCAAGAGACCCAGTACTTC. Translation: CASSFGTSGGQETQYF. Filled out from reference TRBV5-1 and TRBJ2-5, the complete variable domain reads KAGVTQTPRYLIKTRGQQVTLSCSPISGHRSVSWYQQTPGQGLQFLFEYFSETQRNKGNFPGRFSGRQFSNSRSEMNVSTLELGDSALYLCASSFGTSGGQETQYFGPGTRLLVL.

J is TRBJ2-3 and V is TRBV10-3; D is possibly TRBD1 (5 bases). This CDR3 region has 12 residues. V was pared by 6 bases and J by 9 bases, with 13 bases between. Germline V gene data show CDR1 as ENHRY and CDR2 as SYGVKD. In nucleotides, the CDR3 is TGTGCCATCAGCGCACAGGAGTACACGCAGTATTTT. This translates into CAISAQEYTQYF.

CDR3 nucleotide sequence: TGTGCCAGCAGCTTGGGGCAGGCCGAGCAGTACTTC. It is translated as CASSLGQAEQYF. V is TRBV5-6 and J is TRBJ2-7, with D unclear. From germline, CDR1 is SGHDT and CDR2 YYEEEE. Trimming stripped 0 bases from V and 6 bases from J, with 7 bases between. This CDR3 has 12 residues. The full variable domain, rest sourced from reference TRBV5-6 and TRBJ2-7, is DAGVTQSPTHLIKTRGQQVTLRCSPKSGHDTVSWYQQALGQGPQFIFQYYEEEERQRGNFPDRFSGHQFPNYSSELNVNALLLGDSALYLCASSLGQAEQYFGPGTRLTVT.

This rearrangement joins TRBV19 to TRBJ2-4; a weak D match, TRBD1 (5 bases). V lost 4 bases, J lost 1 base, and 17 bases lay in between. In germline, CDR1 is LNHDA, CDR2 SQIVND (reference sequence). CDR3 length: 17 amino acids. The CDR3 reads CASSTPLKGMAKNIQYF. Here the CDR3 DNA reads TGTGCCAGTAGTACCCCCCTCAAGGGGATGGCCAAAAACATTCAGTACTTC.

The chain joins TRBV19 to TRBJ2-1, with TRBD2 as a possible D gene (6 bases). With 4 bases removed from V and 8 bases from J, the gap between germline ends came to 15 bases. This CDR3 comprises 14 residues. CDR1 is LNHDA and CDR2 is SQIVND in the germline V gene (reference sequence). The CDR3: CASSRGGDGDEQFF. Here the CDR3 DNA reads TGTGCCAGTAGTAGAGGCGGGGACGGCGATGAGCAGTTCTTC.

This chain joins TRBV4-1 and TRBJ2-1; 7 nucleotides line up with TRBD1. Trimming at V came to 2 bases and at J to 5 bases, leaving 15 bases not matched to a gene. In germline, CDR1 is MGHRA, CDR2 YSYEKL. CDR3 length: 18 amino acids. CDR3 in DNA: TGCGCCAGCAGCCAACCTCCGGAGACAGGGCGAGTAAACAATGAGCAGTTCTTC. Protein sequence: CASSQPPETGRVNNEQFF.

The CDR3 loop is CASSAISPLDRARSYEQYF. CDR3 bases: TGTGCCAGCAGTGCTATAAGTCCTTTGGACAGGGCCCGCTCCTACGAGCAGTACTTC. The chain couples TRBV28 to TRBJ2-7, with 8 nucleotides matching TRBD1. This CDR3 comprises 19 residues. Germline V lookup: CDR1 MDHEN, CDR2 SYDVKM. Trimming cost V 5 bases and J 0 bases; bases outside gene matches: 18.

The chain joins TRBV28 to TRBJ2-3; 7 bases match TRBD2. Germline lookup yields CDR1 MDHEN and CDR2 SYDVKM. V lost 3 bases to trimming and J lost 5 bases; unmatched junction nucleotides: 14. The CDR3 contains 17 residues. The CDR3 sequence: CASSFAGPPGGKDTQYF. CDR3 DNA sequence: TGTGCCAGCAGTTTCGCCGGGCCCCCCGGGGGGAAAGATACGCAGTATTTT.

CDR3 coding DNA: TGTGCCAGCAGCCGTTTCAGGGGGTTCGACGAGCAGTACTTC. Residues: CASSRFRGFDEQYF. The genes are TRBV14 and TRBJ2-7; 7 bases map to TRBD1. The ends lost 4 bases at V and 5 bases at J; junction bases unmatched: 8. There are 14 residues in the CDR3. Germline CDR1 SGHDN, CDR2 FVKESK.

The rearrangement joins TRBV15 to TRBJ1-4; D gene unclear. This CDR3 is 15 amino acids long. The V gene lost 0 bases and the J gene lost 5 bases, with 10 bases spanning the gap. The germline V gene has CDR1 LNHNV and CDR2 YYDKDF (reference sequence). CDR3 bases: TGTGCCACCAGCAGAGATGCGGTGGAGAATGAAAAACTGTTTTTT. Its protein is CATSRDAVENEKLFF.

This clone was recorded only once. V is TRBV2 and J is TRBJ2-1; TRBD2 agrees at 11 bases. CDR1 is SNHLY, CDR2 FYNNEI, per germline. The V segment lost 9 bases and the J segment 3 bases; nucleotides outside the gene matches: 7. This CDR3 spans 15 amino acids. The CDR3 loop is CASTRTSGFYNEQFF. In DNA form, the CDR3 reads TGTGCCAGTACCCGGACTAGCGGGTTCTACAATGAGCAGTTCTTC.

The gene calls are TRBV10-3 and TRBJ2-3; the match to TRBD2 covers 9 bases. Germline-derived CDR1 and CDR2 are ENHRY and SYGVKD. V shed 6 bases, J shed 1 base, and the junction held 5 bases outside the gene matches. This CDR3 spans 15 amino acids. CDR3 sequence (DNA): TGTGCCATCAGAGAAGTAGCGGGGGGCACAGATACGCAGTATTTT. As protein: CAIREVAGGTDTQYF.

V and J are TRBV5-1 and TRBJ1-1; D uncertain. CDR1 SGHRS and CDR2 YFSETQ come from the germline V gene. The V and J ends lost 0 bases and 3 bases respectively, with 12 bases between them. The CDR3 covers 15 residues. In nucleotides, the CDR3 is TGCGCCAGCAGCTTGGCCCCCCCGAGGGACACTGAAGCTTTCTTT. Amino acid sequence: CASSLAPPRDTEAFF. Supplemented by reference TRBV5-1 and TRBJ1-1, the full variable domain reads KAGVTQTPRYLIKTRGQQVTLSCSPISGHRSVSWYQQTPGQGLQFLFEYFSETQRNKGNFPGRFSGRQFSNSRSEMNVSTLELGDSALYLCASSLAPPRDTEAFFGQGTRLTVV.